Following are 26 T cell receptor beta chains from one sample sequenced in a study of CXCR3-negative and CXCR3-positive naive CD8 T cells (dated by TCRdb to between 2018 and 2021). Sequencing was carried out with a NextSeq 550. The Human TCR Profiling Kit (MiLaboratory) was used to prepare UMI-labeled 5' RACE TRB cDNA libraries. Through TCRdb reprocessing, the reads give one entry per CDR3 protein sequence; DNA is omitted. This sample's listing comprises about 43,000 distinct CDR3 sequences. Of the sample, around 10% falls within the top ten clones. Sequencing was performed on memory CD8+ T cells from blood. Sample cell subset or site, as interpreted from the label and publication: conventional CD8+ memory T cells (TMEM), sorted as controls. The origin of the receptors is a human donor in good health. Some clones in this sample may be carry-over from other donors' samples.

The rearrangement links TRBV20-1 to TRBJ2-7; TCRdb outputs TRBD1, but without DNA this stays unchecked. Germline assignment: CDR1 DFQATT and CDR2 SNEGSKA (reference sequence). The CDR3 runs 14 residues. The CDR3: CSARPDRDDYEQYF.

The rearrangement links TRBV15 to TRBJ2-5; TCRdb's D gene call, TRBD1, goes unchecked for lack of DNA. CDR1 and CDR2 (germline): LNHNV, YYDKDF (reference sequence). CDR3 length: 16 amino acids. The CDR3 sequence is CATSRVALGAGETQYF. Full variable domain (rest looked up from reference TRBV15 and TRBJ2-5): DAMVIQNPRYQVTQFGKPVTLSCSQTLNHNVMYWYQQKSSQAPKLLFHYYDKDFNNEADTPDNFQSRRPNTSFCFLDIRSPGLGDTAMYLCATSRVALGAGETQYFGPGTRLLVL.

The chain couples TRBV28 to TRBJ1-2. CDR1 MDHEN and CDR2 SYDVKM come from the germline V gene. The CDR3 has 13 residues. CDR3 sequence reads: CASSFVPLYGYTF.

CDR3: CSVVEDRGLCTF. The V gene is TRBV29-1, the J gene TRBJ1-2; the TCRdb D gene call, TRBD1, has no DNA to confirm it. CDR3 length equals 12 residues. CDR1 is SQVTM, CDR2 ANQGSEA, per germline.

The chain links TRBV7-9 to TRBJ2-7; the TCRdb D gene call, TRBD1, has no DNA to confirm it. This CDR3 region has 17 residues. The germline gives CDR1 SEHNR, CDR2 FQNEAQ (reference sequence). The CDR3 here is CASSPVGAETISYEQYF.

The chain carries TRBV6-5 and TRBJ1-1; TCRdb proposes TRBD1, but this gene call is untestable without DNA. The CDR3 is 16 amino acids. From germline, CDR1 is MNHEY and CDR2 SVGAGI. The CDR3 sequence is CASSYLGQGRNTEAFF.

CDR3 sequence: CASRPQGSYEQYF. This chain links TRBV7-2 with TRBJ2-7; the TCRdb D gene call, TRBD1, has no DNA to confirm it. The CDR3 spans 13 residues. Per germline, CDR1 SGHTA and CDR2 FQGNSA.

V gene TRBV7-9 combines with J gene TRBJ2-7; TCRdb outputs TRBD1, but without DNA this stays unchecked. Germline CDR1 and CDR2: SEHNR and FQNEAQ (reference sequence). This CDR3 is built from 14 residues. CDR3 amino acids: CASSIGTGDYEQYF.

V and J are TRBV7-7 and TRBJ2-3. This CDR3 has 13 residues. Germline lookup yields CDR1 SSHAT and CDR2 FNYEAQ (reference sequence). The CDR3 sequence: CASSPVPLDTQYF.

The V and J genes are TRBV7-3 and TRBJ2-1; with no DNA, the TCRdb D assignment of TRBD2 cannot be verified. The CDR3 is made up of 16 amino acids. Germline-derived CDR1 and CDR2 are SGHTA and FQGTGA. The CDR3 loop is CASSLIGSGGYNEQFF.

The gene calls are TRBV24-1 and TRBJ2-1; the TRBD1 assignment by TCRdb is unverifiable without DNA. The CDR3 has 14 residues. CDR1 is KGHDR, CDR2 SFDVKD, per germline. The CDR3 sequence is CATAGQGESNEQFF.

V is TRBV7-9 and J is TRBJ2-1; no DNA is available, so the TRBD2 call from TCRdb remains unchecked. This CDR3 region has 14 residues. Germline V CDR1 and CDR2: SEHNR, FQNEAQ (reference sequence). CDR3 sequence reads: CASSGQGPTDEQFF.

V is TRBV7-3 and J is TRBJ2-1; TCRdb names TRBD1, which stays unverified in the absence of DNA. Germline loops: CDR1 SGHTA, CDR2 FQGTGA. The CDR3 spans 14 residues. The CDR3 region is CASSLGTDYNEQFF.

The chain is built from TRBV9 and TRBJ1-2; the D gene TCRdb calls, TRBD1, cannot be checked with no DNA. This CDR3 is 17 amino acids long. Germline V CDR1 and CDR2: SGDLS, YYNGEE. CDR3 residues: CASSVGYTGQTNYGYTF.

The gene calls are TRBV5-1 and TRBJ1-1; TCRdb indicates TRBD1, and absent DNA this call remains unverified. The germline gives CDR1 SGHRS, CDR2 YFSETQ. This CDR3 comprises 14 residues. CDR3 residues: CASSAAGGYSEAFF.

This chain connects TRBV7-9 to TRBJ2-7; TCRdb's assignment of TRBD2 cannot be checked, as there is no DNA. The germline V gene has CDR1 SEHNR and CDR2 FQNEAQ (reference sequence). CDR3 length: 15 amino acids. The CDR3 loop reads CASSSPEGGWLEQYF. The variable domain in full, completed from reference TRBV7-9 and TRBJ2-7, reads DTGVSQNPRHKITKRGQNVTFRCDPISEHNRLYWYRQTLGQGPEFLTYFQNEAQLEKSRLLSDRFSAERPKGSFSTLEIQRTEQGDSAMYLCASSSPEGGWLEQYFGPGTRLTVT.

This chain links TRBV7-6 with TRBJ2-7; TCRdb's D gene call, TRBD2, goes unchecked for lack of DNA. The CDR3 length is 13 residues. Per germline, CDR1 SGHVS and CDR2 FNYEAQ. The CDR3 is CASSSGASYEQYF.

The chain couples TRBV28 to TRBJ2-5; with no DNA, the TCRdb D assignment of TRBD1 cannot be verified. CDR1 and CDR2 (germline): MDHEN, SYDVKM. The CDR3 runs to 15 residues. The CDR3 protein is CASSETGVVQEAQYF. Full variable domain (remainder filled in from reference TRBV28 and TRBJ2-5): DVKVTQSSRYLVKRTGEKVFLECVQDMDHENMFWYRQDPGLGLRLIYFSYDVKMKEKGDIPEGYSVSREKKERFSLILESASTNQTSMYLCASSETGVVQEAQYFGPGTRLLVL.

Judged by frequency, this clonotype is medium-sized. The V gene is TRBV7-9, the J gene TRBJ2-7; TCRdb reports TRBD1, a call that lacks DNA to check it against. The CDR3 is 13 residues long. The V gene's germline CDR1 is SEHNR and CDR2 FQNEAQ (reference sequence). The CDR3 is CASSLGTGYEQYF.

The chain combines TRBV5-1 with TRBJ2-2; the D call from TCRdb, TRBD1, cannot be confirmed without DNA. The CDR3 consists of 15 residues. Germline CDR1 SGHRS, CDR2 YFSETQ. CDR3 residues: CASSLRTPNTGELFF.

This clonotype is deemed medium-sized by its frequency. The chain has TRBV6-4 and TRBJ2-1; checking the TCRdb D call of TRBD2 is not possible without DNA. The CDR3 is 15 amino acids. The germline V gene has CDR1 MRHNA and CDR2 SNTAGT. The chain's CDR3 is CASSDSSGGANEQFF.

The chain joins TRBV29-1 to TRBJ2-7; the D call from TCRdb, TRBD1, cannot be confirmed without DNA. Germline CDR1 SQVTM, CDR2 ANQGSEA. The CDR3 contains 14 residues. CDR3 residues: CSVELDTSSYEQYF.

The chain couples TRBV4-3 to TRBJ2-7; TCRdb's assignment of TRBD1 cannot be checked, as there is no DNA. The CDR3 runs to 16 residues. Germline V gene data show CDR1 as LGHNA and CDR2 as YSLEER. CDR3 protein: CASTPSFRDRTYEQYF.

The genes are TRBV29-1 and TRBJ1-1; the D gene TCRdb calls, TRBD1, cannot be checked with no DNA. Germline V gene lookup returns CDR1 SQVTM and CDR2 ANQGSEA. CDR3 length: 13 amino acids. This CDR3 reads CSPVDRATTEAFF.

This chain links TRBV29-1 with TRBJ2-1; no DNA is available, so the TRBD2 call from TCRdb remains unchecked. The CDR3 is 13 residues long. CDR1 SQVTM and CDR2 ANQGSEA come from the germline V gene. CDR3 region: CSVPSGGYNEQFF.

The rearrangement joins TRBV6-8 to TRBJ1-1; the D call of TRBD1 rests on TCRdb alone, since no DNA is present to check it. The germline gives CDR1 MNHGY, CDR2 SAAAGT. CDR3 size: 14 residues. This chain's CDR3 is CASMLITGNTEAFF.